This entry lists 23 T cell receptor beta chains sequenced from one sample in a study of T cells in Graves' hyperthyroidism and ophthalmopathy (dated by TCRdb to about 2019). The library came from multiplex PCR. Sequencer: Illumina HiSeq 2000. The TCR beta CDR3 regions were amplified from the RNA transcripts. For the first round of RT-PCR on the TCR CDR3, the HTBI primer set was used together with the Qiagen OneStep RT-PCR kit. TCRdb reprocessed the public reads (quality trimming at Q25 with fastp, clone calling with MiXCR) and kept in-frame beta chains. One record per CDR3 amino acid sequence lists the most common genes and DNA. The sample records 640,000 or so distinct CDR3 sequences, roughly 14% of which are singletons. The biggest ten clones account for approximately 4.3% of the sample. Sequences were obtained from blood. Receptors were obtained from a woman aged 40-49 years with Graves' ophthalmopathy.

This clonotype was seen many times. The genes are TRBV6-6 and TRBJ1-1; D might be TRBD1 (5 bases). Germline V gene sequence: CDR1 MNHNY, CDR2 SVGAGI (reference sequence). The V end was cut by 6 bases, the J end by 4 bases, with 12 bases between. This CDR3 region has 13 residues. The CDR3 DNA reads as TGTGCCAGCAGAGTGGGGGGGAGCACTGAAGCTTTCTTT. Residues: CASRVGGSTEAFF.

This clonotype was counted ten times or more. The CDR3 region has the DNA TGTGCCAGCAGTGAAGGGGATCTGGGGGGGGCGGAGACCCAGTACTTC. Protein product: CASSEGDLGGAETQYF. This sequence joins TRBV25-1 and TRBJ2-5; the D gene is possibly TRBD2 (7 bases). Germline CDR1 and CDR2: MGHDK and SYGVNS. V lost 2 bases to trimming and J lost 5 bases, with 18 bases between them. The CDR3 is 16 amino acids. The full variable domain, rest sourced from reference TRBV25-1 and TRBJ2-5, is EADIYQTPRYLVIGTGKKITLECSQTMGHDKMYWYQQDPGMELHLIHYSYGVNSTEKGDLSSESTVSRIRTEHFPLTLESARPSHTSQYLCASSEGDLGGAETQYFGPGTRLLVL.

In this sample, this clonotype turned up many times. The chain uses TRBV29-1 and TRBJ2-5; tentatively, D is TRBD1 (6 bases). CDR3 length equals 13 residues. Germline loops: CDR1 SQVTM, CDR2 ANQGSEA. V was pared by 2 bases and J by 3 bases, with 10 bases between. CDR3 amino acids: CSVEYRTEETQYF. As DNA, the CDR3 is TGCAGCGTTGAATACAGGACAGAAGAGACCCAGTACTTC.

V and J are TRBV6-1 and TRBJ2-7, with D perhaps given as TRBD1 or TRBD2 (5 bases each). Between the trimmed V and J ends, which lost 0 bases and 3 bases, there was a span of 12 bases. The CDR3 consists of 15 residues. The V gene's germline CDR1 is MNHNS and CDR2 SASEGT. The CDR3 nucleotides are TGTGCCAGCAGTGAAGCGCACCGGGACCTCTACGAGCAGTACTTC. This encodes CASSEAHRDLYEQYF.

There are many counts of this clonotype. The CDR3 DNA follows: TGCAGTGCCCGGACTACCCTTGGGGAGCAGTACTTC. As protein: CSARTTLGEQYF. V is TRBV20-1 and J is TRBJ2-7; the D gene is possibly TRBD2 (6 bases). Germline-derived CDR1 and CDR2 are DFQATT and SNEGSKA (reference sequence). Trimming removed 6 bases at V and 7 bases at J, with 16 bases between. The length of the CDR3 is 12 residues.

This clonotype was counted only a few times. The chain combines TRBV12-3 or TRBV12-4 with TRBJ1-4; tentative D call: TRBD1 (6 bases). The CDR3 covers 14 residues. The germline V and J ends were trimmed by 6 bases and 9 bases, with 17 bases remaining between them. Here the CDR3 DNA reads TGTGCCAGCAGCCCCCGGGGACACGGTAAAAAACTGTTTTTT. Residues: CASSPRGHGKKLFF.

The chain has TRBV6-2 or TRBV6-3 and TRBJ2-7, with 7 bases identical to TRBD1. The V and J ends lost 0 bases and 0 bases, in that order; junction bases with no gene match: 5. CDR3 length: 16 residues. CDR1 and CDR2 (germline): MNHEY, SVGEGT. CDR3 nucleotide sequence: TGTGCCAGCAGTTACTCGACTGGGACAGCCTCCTACGAGCAGTACTTC. This encodes CASSYSTGTASYEQYF.

This clonotype was seen many times. V is TRBV6-1 and J is TRBJ1-5; D possibly corresponds to TRBD1 (5 bases). Germline-derived CDR1 and CDR2 are MNHNS and SASEGT. Trimming took 6 bases from V and 7 from J, leaving 13 bases between them. The CDR3 sequence is 13 residues long. The CDR3 DNA sequence: TGTGCCAGCAGGGGGACGTGGGGGCAGCCCCAGCATTTT. Translating gives CASRGTWGQPQHF.

This clonotype was detected many times. V is TRBV6-5 and J is TRBJ2-7; D is undetermined. The CDR3 contains 13 residues. Germline lookup yields CDR1 MNHEY and CDR2 SVGAGI. V gave up 2 bases and J gave up 2 bases, with 7 bases separating them. The DNA for the CDR3 is TGTGCCAGCAGTTACGTGCCAACCTACGAGCAGTACTTC. Residues: CASSYVPTYEQYF.

This clonotype was seen only a few times. Written as DNA, the CDR3 is TGTGCCAGCAGCCAGGGGGACCAAGGGGCCCAGTACTTC. It encodes CASSQGDQGAQYF. The chain couples TRBV3-1 to TRBJ2-5; D tentatively fits TRBD1 or TRBD2 (5 bases each). The CDR3 sequence is 13 residues long. With 3 bases removed from V and 9 bases from J, the gap between germline ends came to 14 bases. Germline V gene lookup returns CDR1 LGHDT and CDR2 YNNKEL (reference sequence).

In its sample, this clonotype was seen a few times. The J gene is TRBJ1-1, the V gene TRBV5-1; the match to TRBD1 covers 7 bases. CDR1 is SGHRS, CDR2 YFSETQ, per germline. Trimming took 3 bases from V and 8 from J; bases not matched to a gene: 4. The CDR3 totals 12 residues. The CDR3 DNA is TGCGCCAGCAGCTACCCGACAGGGGAAGCTTTCTTT. This gives the protein CASSYPTGEAFF.

V and J are TRBV18 and TRBJ2-7; TRBD2 matches at 8 bases. Germline V gene data show CDR1 as KGHSH and CDR2 as LQKENI. This CDR3 region has 16 residues. After removal of 3 bases from V and 1 base from J, the junction contained 8 bases not matched to a gene. The CDR3 loop reads CASSPQVAGSSYEQYF. CDR3 nucleotides: TGTGCCAGCTCACCGCAGGTAGCGGGGTCGTCCTACGAGCAGTACTTC.

The table lists this clonotype with many counts. This chain joins TRBV6-5 and TRBJ1-1; 7 bases align to TRBD1. This CDR3 contains 14 residues. Germline V CDR1 and CDR2: MNHEY, SVGAGI. Unmatched junction bases numbered 4, after V lost 0 bases and J lost 6 bases. The DNA of the CDR3 is TGTGCCAGCAGTTACTCGGGCACAGGGGCTGAAGCTTTCTTT. Protein sequence: CASSYSGTGAEAFF.

V and J are TRBV19 and TRBJ1-5; 8 bases are shared with TRBD1. This CDR3 is built from 15 residues. Germline CDR1 is LNHDA and CDR2 is SQIVND (reference sequence). V lost 6 bases, J lost 2 bases, and 6 bases stayed unmatched. The CDR3 sequence: CASRQDRVGNQPQHF. Here the CDR3 DNA reads TGTGCCAGTAGACAGGACAGGGTTGGCAATCAGCCCCAGCATTTT.

The rearrangement uses TRBV18 and TRBJ2-7; a weak D match, TRBD1 (6 bases). The germline gives CDR1 KGHSH, CDR2 LQKENI. The length of the CDR3 is 14 residues. Trimming took 2 bases from V and 2 from J, leaving 10 bases between them. The CDR3 spells CASSPSGHPYEQYF. In DNA, the CDR3 is TGTGCCAGCTCACCATCGGGACACCCCTACGAGCAGTACTTC.

Many counts were recorded for this clonotype. V gene TRBV6-1 combines with J gene TRBJ1-5, with 9 bases fitting TRBD1. The CDR3 length is 16 residues. J was trimmed by 6 bases and V by 4 bases; bases with no gene match: 10. Per the germline V gene, CDR1 is MNHNS and CDR2 is SASEGT. CDR3 nucleotides: TGTGCCAGCAGTGCAGCTGTACAGGGGGCAAGTCAGCCCCAGCATTTT. Residues: CASSAAVQGASQPQHF.

This clonotype has a handful of counts. CDR3 loop: CASSLGINTQYF. CDR3 DNA: TGTGCCAGCAGTTTAGGGATTAATACGCAGTATTTT. V and J are TRBV12-3 or TRBV12-4 and TRBJ2-3; the D is unclear. V was trimmed by 1 base and J by 7 bases, leaving 6 bases between them. The CDR3 is made up of 12 amino acids.

The V gene is TRBV27, the J gene TRBJ1-6, with a possible D match to TRBD1 (5 bases). Germline V CDR1 and CDR2: MNHEY, SMNVEV (reference sequence). The CDR3 is 13 amino acids. The V and J ends lost 2 bases and 9 bases respectively, with 8 bases between them. The CDR3 protein is CASSLQGSSPLHF. Written as DNA, the CDR3 is TGTGCCAGCAGTTTACAGGGTAGTTCACCCCTCCACTTT.

This clonotype has ten or more counts. This chain uses TRBV7-3 with TRBJ1-2; D unresolved. This CDR3 has 16 residues. Trimming took off 2 bases at V and 5 bases at J, with 18 bases between the two ends. The germline CDR1 and CDR2 sequences are SGHTA and FQGTGA. This CDR3 is CASSLSAGGLAYGYTF. The CDR3 nucleotides are TGTGCCAGCAGCTTATCCGCGGGCGGACTAGCTTATGGCTACACCTTC.

This clonotype was counted at least ten times. V usage is TRBV5-5 and J usage is TRBJ2-7, with D possibly matching TRBD2 (5 bases). The CDR3 is 14 residues long. Trimming took off 5 bases at V and 0 bases at J, with 12 bases between the two ends. In germline, CDR1 is SGHKS, CDR2 YYEKEE (reference sequence). CDR3 coding DNA: TGTGCCAGCAGTTTAGCGTTTCTCTCCTACGAGCAGTACTTC. The encoded protein is CASSLAFLSYEQYF.

This clonotype was seen a handful of times. A much bigger clone sits one base away, suggesting this may be a read error. This rearrangement joins TRBV15 to TRBJ2-7, with D perhaps being TRBD1 or TRBD2 (5 bases each). Germline CDR1 is LNHNV and CDR2 is YYDKDF (reference sequence). The CDR3 covers 12 residues. V lost 5 bases and J 6 bases, leaving 11 bases between the germline ends. CDR3: CATSGIGGEQYF. CDR3 bases: TGTGCCACCAGCGGGATTGGGGGCGAGCAGTACTTC.

This clonotype was picked up a small number of times. The chain couples TRBV10-3 to TRBJ2-2, with 12 bases aligning to TRBD1. The germline V gene has CDR1 ENHRY and CDR2 SYGVKD. The CDR3 extends over 15 amino acids. The V gene end was trimmed by 8 bases and the J gene end by 6 bases; junction bases not matched to a gene: 7. In DNA form, the CDR3 reads TGTGCCATCCGCGGGGACAGGGGGCTCGCCGGGGAGCTGTTTTTT. It specifies CAIRGDRGLAGELFF.

This clonotype was counted at least ten times. The V and J genes are TRBV6-5 and TRBJ1-1, with D perhaps TRBD1 (6 bases). Trimming took 2 bases from V and 11 from J, leaving 9 bases between them. The germline V gene encodes CDR1 MNHEY and CDR2 SVGAGI. The CDR3 covers 11 residues. This chain's CDR3 is CASSYRGSAFF. The CDR3 coding sequence is TGTGCCAGCAGTTACAGGGGGTCGGCTTTCTTT.